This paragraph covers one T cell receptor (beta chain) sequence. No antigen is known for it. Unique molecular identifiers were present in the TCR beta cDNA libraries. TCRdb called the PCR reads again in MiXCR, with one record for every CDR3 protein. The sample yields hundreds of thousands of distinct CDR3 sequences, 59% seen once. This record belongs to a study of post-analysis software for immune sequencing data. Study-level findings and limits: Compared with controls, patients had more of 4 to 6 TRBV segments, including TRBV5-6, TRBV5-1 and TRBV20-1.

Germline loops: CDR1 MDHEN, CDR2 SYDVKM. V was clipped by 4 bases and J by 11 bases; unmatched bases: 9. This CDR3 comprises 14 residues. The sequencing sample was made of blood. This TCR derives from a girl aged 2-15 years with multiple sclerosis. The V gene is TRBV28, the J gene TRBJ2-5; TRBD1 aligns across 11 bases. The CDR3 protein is CASSCGTGGREQYF. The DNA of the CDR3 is TGTGCCAGCAGTTGTGGGACAGGGGGTCGGGAGCAGTACTTC.